Following are 25 T cell receptor beta chains from one sample sequenced in a study of control samples from healthy donors and cancer patients. Assay used: immunoSEQ multiplex PCR; TCRdb lists only in-frame clones, some missing. The table records 80,000 or so clones, 94% of them present only once. Sequencing used blood. Receptors were obtained from a woman in her forties in good health.

V is TRBV6-2 or TRBV6-3 and J is TRBJ1-1, with D perhaps TRBD1 (6 bases). V dropped 5 bases and J dropped 0 bases, with 13 bases sitting between them. CDR3 length: 15 residues. The V gene's germline CDR1 is MNHEY and CDR2 SVGEGT. The CDR3 reads CASSPRGGLNTEAFF. The DNA of the CDR3 is TGTGCCAGCAGTCCCCGGGGGGGGCTGAACACTGAAGCTTTCTTT.

The rearrangement joins TRBV6-4 to TRBJ2-1, with D unresolved. The CDR3 spans 17 residues. Deletions cut 2 bases from V and 4 bases from J, with 18 bases between. The germline V gene has CDR1 MRHNA and CDR2 SNTAGT. CDR3 in amino acids: CASSDLPLPGGYNEQFF. CDR3 bases: TGTGCCAGCAGTGACCTTCCACTACCAGGTGGGTACAATGAGCAGTTCTTC.

V and J are TRBV6-2 or TRBV6-3 and TRBJ1-1; no clear D. Germline-derived CDR1 and CDR2 are MNHEY and SVGEGT. V was cut by 1 base and J by 5 bases, with 5 bases left in between. The CDR3 is 12 amino acids. DNA of the CDR3: TGTGCCAGCAGTTACTTTCGGACTGAAGCTTTCTTT. Its translation: CASSYFRTEAFF.

This clone was recorded only once. The CDR3 loop reads CASRKAMDRINEKLFF. DNA for the CDR3: TGTGCCAGCCGTAAAGCTATGGACAGAATTAATGAAAAACTGTTTTTT. The gene calls are TRBV27 and TRBJ1-4; tentatively, D is TRBD1 (6 bases). This CDR3 comprises 16 residues. The ends were cut back, 8 bases at V and 4 bases at J, with 20 bases in the middle. Germline V CDR1 and CDR2: MNHEY, SMNVEV (reference sequence).

The chain combines TRBV4-2 with TRBJ2-4; the D call may be TRBD1 or TRBD2 (6 bases each). CDR3 length: 19 residues. Germline CDR1 LGHNA, CDR2 YNFKEQ. Trimming pared 0 bases from V and 3 bases from J, leaving 21 bases between. CDR3 in DNA: TGTGCCAGCAGCCAAGATGCCAGGGTCGAAGGGGGGCTCAAAAACATTCAGTACTTC. Protein product: CASSQDARVEGGLKNIQYF.

The chain joins TRBV14 to TRBJ2-1; 7 bases are shared with TRBD2. There are 15 residues in the CDR3. The V gene end was trimmed by 4 bases and the J gene end by 2 bases; junction bases not matched to a gene: 5. Germline V CDR1 and CDR2: SGHDN, FVKESK. CDR3 DNA: TGTGCCAGCAGCCCTTTAGCGGGCCCCTACAATGAGCAGTTCTTC. Translating it yields CASSPLAGPYNEQFF.

This chain connects TRBV25-1 to TRBJ2-2; D is uncertain. CDR1 is MGHDK and CDR2 is SYGVNS in the germline V gene. The CDR3 length is 15 residues. V lost 0 bases, J lost 6 bases, and 11 bases lay in between. CDR3 residues: CASSEYNRVAGELFF. CDR3 nucleotides: TGTGCCAGCAGTGAATATAATAGGGTCGCCGGGGAGCTGTTTTTT.

This clone has a single count. The chain recombines TRBV4-3 with TRBJ1-1; unclear D gene. Between the trimmed V and J ends, which lost 4 bases and 1 base, there was a span of 13 bases. Germline V lookup: CDR1 LGHNA, CDR2 YSLEER. There are 15 residues in the CDR3. The CDR3 DNA follows: TGCGCCAGCAGCCCACAGATCCCATCGAACACTGAAGCTTTCTTT. Amino acid sequence: CASSPQIPSNTEAFF.

The chain has TRBV27 and TRBJ1-3; no clear D. CDR3 length equals 13 residues. Between the trimmed V and J ends, which lost 6 bases and 4 bases, there was a span of 10 bases. Germline lookup yields CDR1 MNHEY and CDR2 SMNVEV (reference sequence). The CDR3: CASRTTPGNTIYF. The CDR3 DNA follows: TGTGCCAGCAGGACGACCCCCGGAAACACCATATATTTT.

This chain joins TRBV6-5 and TRBJ1-5; 8 positions agree with TRBD1. With V trimmed by 6 bases and J by 4 bases, 8 bases remained unmatched. CDR1 and CDR2 from the germline V gene are MNHEY and SVGAGI. The CDR3 extends over 15 amino acids. The CDR3 nucleotides read TGTGCCAGCAGGGGACAGGCCACGGGGAATCAGCCCCAGCATTTT. It encodes CASRGQATGNQPQHF.

This chain uses TRBV3-1 (or the pseudogene TRBV3-2) with TRBJ1-1, with a tentative D call TRBD1 (5 bases). With 3 bases removed from V and 11 bases from J, the gap between germline ends came to 10 bases. The CDR3 consists of 11 residues. Germline V gene lookup returns CDR1 LGHDT and CDR2 YNNKEL (reference sequence). This chain's CDR3 is CASSHPGSAFF. DNA of the CDR3: TGTGCCAGCAGCCACCCAGGGTCGGCTTTCTTT.

V usage is TRBV3-1 (or the pseudogene TRBV3-2) and J usage is TRBJ2-1; D not resolved. The CDR3 length is 15 residues. The V and J ends lost 0 bases and 5 bases respectively, with 11 bases between them. Germline CDR1 LGHDT, CDR2 YNNKEL (reference sequence). DNA for the CDR3: TGTGCCAGCAGCCAAGACGGGCTCGAGCACAATGAGCAGTTCTTC. This sequence encodes CASSQDGLEHNEQFF.

V usage is TRBV23-1 and J usage is TRBJ1-2; no clear D. TRBV23-1 is an ORF; its function is uncertain. This CDR3 spans 14 amino acids. Trimming removed 1 base from V and 2 bases from J, with 8 bases in between. The CDR3 DNA reads TGCGCCAGCAGTCAATTGCGACGGAACTATGGCTACACCTTC. Encoded protein: CASSQLRRNYGYTF.

The chain recombines TRBV27 with TRBJ1-5; D is ambiguous. Trimming removed 5 bases from V and 7 bases from J, with 15 bases in between. This CDR3 has 14 amino acids. CDR1 MNHEY and CDR2 SMNVEV come from the germline V gene (reference sequence). The CDR3 sequence: CASSMTEYLQPQHF. DNA for the CDR3: TGTGCCAGCAGTATGACGGAATACCTCCAGCCCCAGCATTTT.

This sequence joins TRBV4-1 and TRBJ2-3; 16 nucleotides match TRBD2. Per the germline V gene, CDR1 is MGHRA and CDR2 is YSYEKL. V lost 3 bases to trimming and J lost 6 bases; unmatched junction nucleotides: 12. The CDR3 contains 19 residues. CDR3 bases: TGCGCCAGCAGCCAGATGGGACTAGCGGGAGGGTCTTTTACGGATACGCAGTATTTT. Translated: CASSQMGLAGGSFTDTQYF.

The chain is built from TRBV3-1 (or the pseudogene TRBV3-2) and TRBJ1-3, with no clear D. The CDR3 sequence is 15 residues long. Germline V CDR1 and CDR2: LGHDT, YNNKEL (reference sequence). Trimming removed 2 bases at V and 0 bases at J, with 8 bases between. The CDR3 spells CASSQIRSSGNTIYF. For the CDR3, the DNA is TGTGCCAGCAGCCAAATCCGGAGCTCTGGAAACACCATATATTTT.

The J gene is TRBJ2-1, the V gene TRBV30; D possibly matches TRBD1 or TRBD2 (7 bases each). In germline, CDR1 is GTSNPN, CDR2 SVGIG (reference sequence). The CDR3 length is 15 residues. Trimming took 0 bases from V and 6 from J, leaving 15 bases between them. The CDR3 reads CAWSVADREGNEQFF. CDR3 nucleotides: TGTGCCTGGAGTGTAGCTGACAGGGAGGGCAATGAGCAGTTCTTC.

This chain joins TRBV14 and TRBJ2-7; D might be TRBD1 (6 bases). Deletions cut 0 bases from V and 5 bases from J, with 14 bases between. This CDR3 spans 15 amino acids. Germline values: CDR1 SGHDN, CDR2 FVKESK. The CDR3 DNA sequence: TGTGCCAGCAGCCAAGATCCCGCAGGGGTCAACGAGCAGTACTTC. This sequence encodes CASSQDPAGVNEQYF.

The V call is TRBV3-1 (or the pseudogene TRBV3-2), the J call TRBJ1-5, with D perhaps matching TRBD1 (5 bases). CDR3 length: 15 residues. V lost 4 bases and J lost 1, with 11 bases in between. Per the germline V gene, CDR1 is LGHDT and CDR2 is YNNKEL (reference sequence). CDR3 protein: CASSLGPGSNQPQHF. Here the CDR3 DNA reads TGTGCCAGCAGCCTGGGGCCAGGGAGCAATCAGCCCCAGCATTTT.

The chain recombines TRBV5-5 with TRBJ1-2; D is uncertain. Between the trimmed V and J ends, which lost 4 bases and 4 bases, there was a span of 14 bases. The CDR3 is 14 amino acids. Per germline, CDR1 SGHKS and CDR2 YYEKEE (reference sequence). The CDR3 sequence: CASSPGSRFYGYTF. In DNA form, the CDR3 reads TGTGCCAGCAGCCCGGGGAGTAGGTTCTATGGCTACACCTTC.

This sequence joins TRBV7-2 and TRBJ2-1, with D possibly matching TRBD1 (5 bases). V lost 0 bases and J 7 bases, leaving 10 bases between the germline ends. The CDR3 has 14 residues. Germline V gene lookup returns CDR1 SGHTA and CDR2 FQGNSA. The CDR3 DNA sequence: TGTGCCAGCAGCTTAGCCCAGGGTGCAAATGAGCAGTTCTTC. Protein sequence: CASSLAQGANEQFF.

V and J are TRBV27 and TRBJ2-1, with 7 bases matching TRBD1. This CDR3 has 16 amino acids. The V and J ends lost 7 bases and 8 bases, in that order; junction bases with no gene match: 17. Per germline, CDR1 MNHEY and CDR2 SMNVEV (reference sequence). CDR3 sequence (DNA): TGTGCCAGCAAACGGTATGGCCAGGGGGTTTCATATGAGCAGTTCTTC. It codes for CASKRYGQGVSYEQFF.

This chain joins TRBV3-1 (or the pseudogene TRBV3-2) and TRBJ1-2, with 8 bases identical to TRBD1. Losses at the gene ends were 4 bases for V and 7 bases for J; bases not matched to a gene: 11. The CDR3 has 15 residues. Germline V gives CDR1 LGHDT, CDR2 YNNKEL (reference sequence). CDR3 sequence: CASSPSGGTGAGYTF. DNA for the CDR3: TGTGCCAGCAGCCCCAGTGGCGGGACAGGCGCTGGCTACACCTTC.

The V and J genes are TRBV5-1 and TRBJ2-1; 8 positions match TRBD2. CDR3 length: 19 amino acids. CDR1 and CDR2 (germline): SGHRS, YFSETQ. Germline trimming cut 2 bases from V and 0 bases from J; bases unmatched to any gene: 13. CDR3 protein: CASSLGSGGGAFSYNEQFF. The CDR3 DNA sequence: TGCGCCAGCAGCTTAGGAAGCGGGGGCGGGGCGTTCTCCTACAATGAGCAGTTCTTC.

The chain couples TRBV14 to TRBJ2-1, with a tentative D call TRBD2 (5 bases). In germline, CDR1 is SGHDN, CDR2 FVKESK. CDR3 length: 15 amino acids. Trimming left V 4 bases short and J 8 bases short, with 18 bases between. In nucleotides, the CDR3 is TGTGCCAGCAGCCGAAGGGCGGGCCAAGGACATGAGCAGTTCTTC. Protein product: CASSRRAGQGHEQFF.